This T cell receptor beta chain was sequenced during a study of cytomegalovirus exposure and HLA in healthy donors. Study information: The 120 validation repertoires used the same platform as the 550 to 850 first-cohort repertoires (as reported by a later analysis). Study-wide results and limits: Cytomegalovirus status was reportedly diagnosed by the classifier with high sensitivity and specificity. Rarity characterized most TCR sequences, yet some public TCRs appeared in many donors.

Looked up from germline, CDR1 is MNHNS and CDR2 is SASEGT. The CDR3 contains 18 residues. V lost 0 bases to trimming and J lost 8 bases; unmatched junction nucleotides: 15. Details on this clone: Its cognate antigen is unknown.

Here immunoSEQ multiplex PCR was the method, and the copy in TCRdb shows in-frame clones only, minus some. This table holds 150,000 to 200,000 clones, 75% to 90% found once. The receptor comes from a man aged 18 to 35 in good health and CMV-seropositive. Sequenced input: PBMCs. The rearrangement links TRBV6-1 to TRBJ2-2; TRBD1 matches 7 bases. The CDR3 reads CASSEARGLRARGGELFF. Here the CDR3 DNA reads TGTGCCAGCAGTGAAGCGAGGGGGCTAAGGGCCCGAGGAGGGGAGCTGTTTTTT.